These 18 T cell receptor beta chains were sequenced from one sample in a study of cytomegalovirus exposure and HLA in healthy donors (dated by TCRdb to about 2017). Receptor amplification or capture employed the immunoSEQ multiplex PCR assay. In TCRdb, the immuneACCESS table is reduced to in-frame sequences with V and J assigned. These tables do not hold every clone; where another copy was compared, an unresolved V gene accounts for under half, and the others remain unexplained. The sample data list over 200,000 clones, and 88% of these were observed just once. About 2.7% of the sample comes from the top ten. The sequenced material came from PBMCs. The receptors stem from a woman aged 18-29 years in good health and CMV-seronegative.

A single count supports this clone. This rearrangement joins TRBV6-5 to TRBJ1-2; tentatively, D is TRBD1 (5 bases). This CDR3 contains 13 residues. The V end lost 4 bases, the J end lost 3 bases, and 9 bases lay between the germline ends. Germline V gives CDR1 MNHEY, CDR2 SVGAGI. The CDR3 DNA follows: TGTGCCAGCAGTTTCCGGGGGGACTATGGCTACACCTTC. It encodes CASSFRGDYGYTF.

This rearrangement joins TRBV5-6 to TRBJ1-1; D not certain. There are 13 residues in the CDR3. V was clipped by 5 bases and J by 2 bases, with 10 bases between them. The germline gives CDR1 SGHDT, CDR2 YYEEEE. This CDR3 is CASSSAGNTEAFF. The CDR3 DNA reads as TGTGCCAGCAGTTCGGCAGGAAACACTGAAGCTTTCTTT.

The rearrangement joins TRBV27 to TRBJ2-7; 8 bases align to TRBD2. Unmatched junction bases numbered 9, after V lost 3 bases and J lost 8 bases. Per the germline V gene, CDR1 is MNHEY and CDR2 is SMNVEV (reference sequence). The CDR3 is made up of 14 amino acids. This CDR3 reads CASSFTGGPTQQYF. The CDR3 DNA reads as TGTGCCAGCAGTTTTACGGGAGGGCCCACTCAGCAGTACTTC.

The chain employs TRBV7-2 and TRBJ2-7; D may be TRBD2 (5 bases). Trimming left V 5 bases short and J 2 bases short, with 19 bases between. CDR3 length: 16 residues. Germline CDR1 and CDR2: SGHTA and FQGNSA. CDR3 sequence reads: CASSTYLSGETYEQYF. In nucleotides, the CDR3 is TGTGCCAGCAGCACCTATCTCAGCGGAGAGACCTACGAGCAGTACTTC.

Regarding this clone: This specimen includes other DNA sequences encoding the same CDR3. This chain joins TRBV5-1 and TRBJ2-5; possibly TRBD1 for D (5 bases). V lost 5 bases and J lost 5, with 7 bases in between. This CDR3 comprises 11 residues. In germline, CDR1 is SGHRS, CDR2 YFSETQ. The CDR3 nucleotides read TGCGCCAGCAGGGCAGGGGAGACCCAGTACTTC. Translating it yields CASRAGETQYF.

The CDR3 DNA reads as TGTGCCAGCAGTTCCGGGTTTTTAGATGAAGCTTTCTTT. Amino acid sequence: CASSSGFLDEAFF. J is TRBJ1-1 and V is TRBV27; D gene uncertain. Germline CDR1 and CDR2: MNHEY and SMNVEV (reference sequence). This CDR3 has 13 amino acids. The germline V and J ends were trimmed by 4 bases and 7 bases, with 13 bases remaining between them.

The chain is built from TRBV4-1 and TRBJ1-4, with a weak D call TRBD1 (5 bases). The V gene lost 4 bases and the J gene lost 8 bases, with 17 bases spanning the gap. CDR1 is MGHRA and CDR2 is YSYEKL in the germline V gene. The CDR3 is 15 amino acids. The CDR3 DNA reads TGCGCCAGCAGCCCCCGTGAGAGGGGAGGCGAAAAACTGTTTTTT. Encoded protein: CASSPRERGGEKLFF.

The chain employs TRBV19 and TRBJ1-3; no clear D. The ends were cut back, 10 bases at V and 0 bases at J, with 13 bases in the middle. The CDR3 extends over 14 amino acids. CDR1 is LNHDA and CDR2 is SQIVND in the germline V gene (reference sequence). CDR3 DNA sequence: TGTGCCACCAAGGTTCAGGTCTCTGGAAACACCATATATTTT. Translated: CATKVQVSGNTIYF.

This rearrangement joins TRBV27 to TRBJ1-2, with TRBD1 matching over 9 bases. The CDR3 consists of 13 residues. Germline values: CDR1 MNHEY, CDR2 SMNVEV (reference sequence). Trimming took 4 bases from V and 9 from J; bases not matched to a gene: 6. The CDR3 region is CASSYTGGASYTF. CDR3 in DNA: TGTGCCAGCAGTTACACAGGGGGCGCAAGCTACACCTTC.

V and J are TRBV9 and TRBJ1-2, with 11 bases lining up with TRBD1. The CDR3 contains 14 residues. V gave up 3 bases and J gave up 7 bases; unmatched junction bases: 5. Germline CDR1 and CDR2: SGDLS and YYNGEE. CDR3 coding DNA: TGTGCCAGCAGCGCCCGGACAGGGGGCTTTGGCTACACCTTC. It is translated as CASSARTGGFGYTF. The variable domain in full, completed from reference TRBV9 and TRBJ1-2, reads DSGVTQTPKHLITATGQRVTLRCSPRSGDLSVYWYQQSLDQGLQFLIQYYNGEERAKGNILERFSAQQFPDLHSELNLSSLELGDSALYFCASSARTGGFGYTFGSGTRLTVV.

The rearrangement uses TRBV2 and TRBJ1-2, with D uncertain. CDR3 size: 15 residues. Between the trimmed V and J ends, which lost 1 base and 4 bases, there was a span of 13 bases. CDR1 is SNHLY, CDR2 FYNNEI, per germline. The CDR3 loop is CASSEDGVPGYGYTF. The CDR3 region has the DNA TGTGCCAGCAGTGAAGATGGCGTACCGGGCTATGGCTACACCTTC.

The chain carries TRBV9 and TRBJ2-2; D not resolved. Germline loops: CDR1 SGDLS, CDR2 YYNGEE. CDR3 length equals 12 residues. V was shortened by 0 bases and J by 6 bases, with 3 bases between the two germline ends. The CDR3 DNA reads as TGTGCCAGCAGCGTAGTCTCCGGGGAGCTGTTTTTT. Its protein product is CASSVVSGELFF.

This clone was seen a handful of times. V gene TRBV19 combines with J gene TRBJ1-5, with D hard to call. The germline CDR1 and CDR2 sequences are LNHDA and SQIVND (reference sequence). The V end lost 7 bases, the J end lost 2 bases, and 12 bases lay between the germline ends. This CDR3 has 14 residues. DNA of the CDR3: TGTGCCAGTACTCCCACGGGTCGCAATCAGCCCCAGCATTTT. Protein: CASTPTGRNQPQHF.

The chain joins TRBV7-9 to TRBJ2-3; 8 bases are a match to TRBD2. Germline V gives CDR1 SEHNR, CDR2 FQNEAQ (reference sequence). The CDR3 consists of 16 residues. The trim removed 7 bases at V and 1 base at J, leaving 10 bases unmatched. This CDR3 reads CASTQERERGTDTQYF. The CDR3 region has the DNA TGTGCCAGCACCCAAGAGCGGGAGAGGGGCACAGATACGCAGTATTTT.

The rearrangement uses TRBV15 and TRBJ1-2; D not resolved. CDR3 length equals 14 residues. V was trimmed by 0 bases and J by 1 base, leaving 6 bases between them. CDR1 is LNHNV, CDR2 YYDKDF, per germline (reference sequence). This chain's CDR3 is CATSRDVDNYGYTF. The CDR3 nucleotides are TGTGCCACCAGCAGAGATGTAGATAACTATGGCTACACCTTC. The variable domain in full, completed from reference TRBV15 and TRBJ1-2, reads DAMVIQNPRYQVTQFGKPVTLSCSQTLNHNVMYWYQQKSSQAPKLLFHYYDKDFNNEADTPDNFQSRRPNTSFCFLDIRSPGLGDTAMYLCATSRDVDNYGYTFGSGTRLTVV.

Written as DNA, the CDR3 is TGTGCCAGCAGCCTGAGGACTGGTAAAGAGACCCAGTACTTC. Translating it yields CASSLRTGKETQYF. The V call is TRBV7-2, the J call TRBJ2-5, with D tentatively TRBD2 (5 bases). The CDR3 spans 14 residues. The germline gives CDR1 SGHTA, CDR2 FQGNSA. The V and J ends lost 5 bases and 3 bases respectively, with 13 bases between them.

The V and J genes are TRBV11-2 and TRBJ2-7; 12 nucleotides align to TRBD1. Germline loops: CDR1 SGHAT, CDR2 FQNNGV. This CDR3 has 15 residues. The junction had 9 bases not matched to a gene; V was cut back by 5 bases and J by 7 bases. Here the CDR3 reads CASSGSGTGGWEQYF. CDR3 DNA sequence: TGTGCCAGCAGCGGATCCGGGACAGGGGGCTGGGAGCAGTACTTC.

This clone was picked up one time. The chain employs TRBV9 and TRBJ1-2; weak D call: TRBD1 (5 bases). Germline CDR1 reads SGDLS; CDR2 reads YYNGEE. The V end lost 5 bases, the J end lost 0 bases, and 8 bases lay between the germline ends. This CDR3 spans 13 amino acids. CDR3 bases: TGTGCCAGCAGTCTAGGGGCTAACTATGGCTACACCTTC. Its protein product is CASSLGANYGYTF.